Here is one T cell receptor beta chain with its context. This sample is part of a study of response to subunit inactivated influenza vaccine. The CDR3 is made up of 15 amino acids. V lost 1 base, J lost 5 bases, and 12 bases lay in between. Per germline, CDR1 SGHDT and CDR2 YYEEEE. One entry per CDR3 protein, called by TCRdb with MiXCR from the RT-PCR reads. Counted here are 300,000 to 350,000 distinct CDR3 sequences, around a fifth occurring once; the ten biggest clones make up 10%. The receptor was isolated from a man aged 45 to 75 who received an inactivated influenza vaccine. The chain combines TRBV5-6 with TRBJ2-2; D possibly corresponds to TRBD2 (5 bases). The material was PBMCs from blood, obtained about 20 months after vaccination. The CDR3 region is CASSLPGKRTGELFF. The CDR3 DNA is TGTGCCAGCAGCTTGCCGGGGAAACGTACCGGGGAGCTGTTTTTT.